This is a list of T cell receptor beta chains from one sample in a study of CD8 T cells in ankylosing spondylitis. In TCRdb, the 5' RACE reads were re-called with MiXCR into one record per CDR3 protein. The sample lists approximately 540,000 distinct CDR3 sequences, about an eighth occurring once. Specimen: blood, either unsorted or a sorted T cell fraction (not recorded which). All receptors derive from a male donor with ankylosing spondylitis. CDR3s include the opening cysteine and the closing phenylalanine or tryptophan. The D gene is left open where the match is weak. Some rows have no size entry. The others give once, few or many, or a class for an expanded clone.

TRBV12-3/TRBV12-4	TRBJ1-2	few	.	TGTGCCAGCACCCATGGCCCGTATGGCTACACCTTC	CASTHGPYGYTF
TRBV4-1	TRBJ2-2	.	.	TGCGCCAGCAGCCAAGGACGGCCGACCCCCCTTAACACCGGGGAGCTGTTTTTT	CASSQGRPTPLNTGELFF
TRBV12-3/TRBV12-4	TRBJ1-6	.	.	TGTGCCAGCAGTTTACGGGGGGCAAATTCACCCCTCCACTTT	CASSLRGANSPLHF
TRBV7-9	TRBJ2-1	few	TRBD2	TGTGCCAGCAGCTCGACACTTTACACTAGCGGGAGCAATGAGCAGTTCTTC	CASSSTLYTSGSNEQFF
TRBV7-9	TRBJ1-2	.	.	TGTGCCAGCACGGAGGTGGGCTATGGCTACACCTTC	CASTEVGYGYTF
TRBV6-2/TRBV6-3	TRBJ2-5	few	.	TGTGCCAGCAAAGGAGGTGGGAACCGAGGGGAGACCCAGTACTTC	CASKGGGNRGETQYF
TRBV6-5	TRBJ1-4	few	TRBD1	TGTGCCAGCGCGACAGGGGGGGAAAAACTGTTTTTT	CASATGGEKLFF
TRBV5-1	TRBJ2-3	few	.	TGCGCCAGCAGTTTGGACCCCGGTGGGGGCACAGATACGCAGTATTTT	CASSLDPGGGTDTQYF
TRBV5-1	TRBJ2-1	many	TRBD2	TGCGCCAGCAGCCTGAGCGGGGCAAGCTCCTACAATGAGCAGTTCTTC	CASSLSGASSYNEQFF
TRBV20-1	TRBJ2-1	.	.	TGCAGTGCTAGTGGTTTAGCCAGCCTGCCGAGCCTGGCGAGCTCCTACAATGAGCAGTTCTTC	CSASGLASLPSLASSYNEQFF
TRBV7-7	TRBJ2-2	many	.	TGTGCCAGCAGCTTAGTGGGCTCTCCCACGGCCGGGGAGCTGTTTTTT	CASSLVGSPTAGELFF
TRBV10-3	TRBJ2-3	many	.	TGTGCCACCTCATGGGATCCAGATACGCAGTATTTT	CATSWDPDTQYF
TRBV25-1	TRBJ1-3	few	.	TGTGCCAGCAGTGAGTGGAGGAACTCTGGAAACACCATATATTTT	CASSEWRNSGNTIYF
TRBV6-1	TRBJ1-2	few	.	TGTGCCAGCAACACTGGGTGGGGAGACCCCTATGGCTACACCTTC	CASNTGWGDPYGYTF
TRBV7-2	TRBJ2-1	many	TRBD2	TGTGCCAGCAGCTTAGCGACTAGCGTCTACAATGAGCAGTTCTTC	CASSLATSVYNEQFF
TRBV20-1	TRBJ1-2	few	TRBD1	TGCAGTGCTAGAATTGGGGGACAGCCTATAGGTGGCTACACCTTC	CSARIGGQPIGGYTF
TRBV7-9	TRBJ2-7	many	.	TGTGCCAGCAGCTTAGGGGTCGAGCAGTACTTC	CASSLGVEQYF
TRBV12-5	TRBJ1-2	.	TRBD1	TGTGCTAGTGGTTTGCCGCCGGGACAGGGCCTTGGCTACACCTTC	CASGLPPGQGLGYTF
TRBV6-5	TRBJ1-2	.	.	TGTGCCAGCAGTTATCGCAGGGAGGACTATGGCTACACCTTC	CASSYRREDYGYTF
TRBV24-1	TRBJ2-2	.	.	TGTGCCACCAGTGATTTGCCCCCATACGGTTACACCGGGGAGCTGTTTTTT	CATSDLPPYGYTGELFF
TRBV28	TRBJ1-4	few	.	TGTGCCAGCAGTTTAGGTCTGGGGGCCAATGAAAAACTGTTTTTT	CASSLGLGANEKLFF
TRBV5-1	TRBJ2-1	many	.	TGCGCCAGCAGCGAACGATCTAGCTCCTACAATGAGCAGTTCTTC	CASSERSSSYNEQFF